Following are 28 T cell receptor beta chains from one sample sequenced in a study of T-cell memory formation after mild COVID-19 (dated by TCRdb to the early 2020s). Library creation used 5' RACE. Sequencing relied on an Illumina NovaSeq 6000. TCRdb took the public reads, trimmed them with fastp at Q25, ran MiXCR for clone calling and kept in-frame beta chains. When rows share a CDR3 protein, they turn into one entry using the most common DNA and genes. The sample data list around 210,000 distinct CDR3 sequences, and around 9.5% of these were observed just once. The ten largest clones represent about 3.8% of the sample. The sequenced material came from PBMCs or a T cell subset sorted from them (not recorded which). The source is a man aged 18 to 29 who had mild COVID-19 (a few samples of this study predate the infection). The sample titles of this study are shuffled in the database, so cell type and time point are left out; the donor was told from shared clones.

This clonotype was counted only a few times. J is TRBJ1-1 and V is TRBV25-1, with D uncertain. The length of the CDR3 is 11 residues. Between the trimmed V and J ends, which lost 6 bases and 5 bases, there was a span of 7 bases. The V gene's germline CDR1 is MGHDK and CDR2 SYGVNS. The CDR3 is CASSGWTEAFF. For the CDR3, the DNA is TGTGCCAGCAGCGGGTGGACTGAAGCTTTCTTT.

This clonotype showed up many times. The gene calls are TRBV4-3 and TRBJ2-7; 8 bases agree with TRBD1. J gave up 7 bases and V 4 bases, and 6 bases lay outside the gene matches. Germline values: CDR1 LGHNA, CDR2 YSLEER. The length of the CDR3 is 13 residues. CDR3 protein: CASSLQGAGEQYF. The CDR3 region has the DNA TGCGCCAGCAGCCTGCAGGGGGCAGGGGAGCAGTACTTC.

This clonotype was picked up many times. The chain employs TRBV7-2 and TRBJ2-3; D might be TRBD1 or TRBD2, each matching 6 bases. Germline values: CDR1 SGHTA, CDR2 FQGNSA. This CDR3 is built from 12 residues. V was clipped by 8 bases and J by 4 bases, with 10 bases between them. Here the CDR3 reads CASEGGSDTQYF. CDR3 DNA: TGTGCCAGCGAGGGGGGTTCAGATACGCAGTATTTT.

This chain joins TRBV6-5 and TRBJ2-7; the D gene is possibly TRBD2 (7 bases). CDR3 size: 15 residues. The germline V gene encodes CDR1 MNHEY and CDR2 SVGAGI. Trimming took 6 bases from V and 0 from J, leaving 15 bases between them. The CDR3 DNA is TGTGCCAGCAGGACAACGGGGGGCAGCTCCTACGAGCAGTACTTC. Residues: CASRTTGGSSYEQYF.

The CDR3 protein is CASTSRDIQYF. For the CDR3, the DNA is TGTGCCAGCACATCGCGGGACATTCAGTACTTC. The rearrangement uses TRBV6-5 and TRBJ2-4, with a possible D match to TRBD2 (5 bases). Germline V gives CDR1 MNHEY, CDR2 SVGAGI. Trimming pared 7 bases from V and 8 bases from J, leaving 9 bases between. CDR3 length: 11 residues.

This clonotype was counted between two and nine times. CDR3 DNA: TGTGCCAGCAGCTTCGTCGGCAAAAATCAGCCCCAGCATTTT. As protein: CASSFVGKNQPQHF. The chain has TRBV5-5 and TRBJ1-5, with D unclear. From germline, CDR1 is SGHKS and CDR2 YYEKEE (reference sequence). Trimming left V 2 bases short and J 4 bases short, with 10 bases between. The CDR3 extends over 14 amino acids.

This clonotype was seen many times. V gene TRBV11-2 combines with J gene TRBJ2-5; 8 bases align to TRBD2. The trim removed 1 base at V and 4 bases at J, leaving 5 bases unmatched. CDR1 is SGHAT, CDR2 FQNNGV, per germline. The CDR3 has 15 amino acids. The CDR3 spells CASSLGAGGPETQYF. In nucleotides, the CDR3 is TGTGCCAGCAGCTTAGGGGCGGGGGGACCAGAGACCCAGTACTTC.

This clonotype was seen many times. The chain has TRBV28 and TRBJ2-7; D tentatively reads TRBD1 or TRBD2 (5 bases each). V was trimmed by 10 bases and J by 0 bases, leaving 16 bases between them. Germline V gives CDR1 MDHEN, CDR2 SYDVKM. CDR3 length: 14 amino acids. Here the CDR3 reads CATSGPGRSYEQYV. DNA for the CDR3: TGTGCCACTTCGGGGCCAGGGCGCTCCTACGAGCAGTACGTC.

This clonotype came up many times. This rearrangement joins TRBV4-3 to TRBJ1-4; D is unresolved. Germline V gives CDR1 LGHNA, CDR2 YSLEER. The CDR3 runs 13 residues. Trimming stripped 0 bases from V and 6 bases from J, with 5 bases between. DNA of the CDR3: TGCGCCAGCAGCCAAGATACCCATGAAAAACTGTTTTTT. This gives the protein CASSQDTHEKLFF.

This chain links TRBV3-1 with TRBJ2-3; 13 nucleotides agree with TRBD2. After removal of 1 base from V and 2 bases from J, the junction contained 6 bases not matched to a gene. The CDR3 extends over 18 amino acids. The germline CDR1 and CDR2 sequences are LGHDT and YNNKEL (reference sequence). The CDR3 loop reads CASSQASGLAGATDTQYF. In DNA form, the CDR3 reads TGTGCCAGCAGCCAAGCCTCCGGACTAGCGGGAGCCACAGATACGCAGTATTTT.

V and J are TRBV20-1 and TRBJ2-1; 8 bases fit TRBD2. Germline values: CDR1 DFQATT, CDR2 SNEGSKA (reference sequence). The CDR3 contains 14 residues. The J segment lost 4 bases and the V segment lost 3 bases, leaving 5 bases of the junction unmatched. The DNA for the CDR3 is TGCAGTGCTAGTGCTCTAGCGGGTTACAATGAGCAGTTCTTC. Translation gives CSASALAGYNEQFF.

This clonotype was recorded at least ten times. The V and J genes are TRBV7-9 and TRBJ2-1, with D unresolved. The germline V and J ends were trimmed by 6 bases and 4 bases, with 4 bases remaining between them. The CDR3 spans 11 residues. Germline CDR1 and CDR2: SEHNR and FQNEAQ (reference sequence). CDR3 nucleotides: TGTGCCAGCAGTGGGTACAATGAGCAGTTCTTC. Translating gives CASSGYNEQFF.

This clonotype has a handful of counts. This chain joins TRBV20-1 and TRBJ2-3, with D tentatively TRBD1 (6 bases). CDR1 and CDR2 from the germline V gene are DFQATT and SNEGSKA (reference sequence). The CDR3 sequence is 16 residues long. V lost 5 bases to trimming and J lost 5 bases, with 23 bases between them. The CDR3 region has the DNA TGCAGTGCTCCCCACAGGGTGCGATGGGTGATAGATACGCAGTATTTT. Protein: CSAPHRVRWVIDTQYF.

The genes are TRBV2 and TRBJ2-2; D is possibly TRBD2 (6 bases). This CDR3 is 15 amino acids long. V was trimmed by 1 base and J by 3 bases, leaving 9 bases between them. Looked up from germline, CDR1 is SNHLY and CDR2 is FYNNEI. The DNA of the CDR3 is TGTGCCAGCAGTGAAGTCCCGGGGGACACCGGGGAGCTGTTTTTT. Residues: CASSEVPGDTGELFF.

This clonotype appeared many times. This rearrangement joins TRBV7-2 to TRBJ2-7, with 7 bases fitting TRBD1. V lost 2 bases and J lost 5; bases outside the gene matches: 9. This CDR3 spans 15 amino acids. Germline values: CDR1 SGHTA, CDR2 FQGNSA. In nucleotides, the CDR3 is TGTGCCAGCAGCTTATCTGGGACAGATAAGGACGAGCAGTACTTC. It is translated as CASSLSGTDKDEQYF.

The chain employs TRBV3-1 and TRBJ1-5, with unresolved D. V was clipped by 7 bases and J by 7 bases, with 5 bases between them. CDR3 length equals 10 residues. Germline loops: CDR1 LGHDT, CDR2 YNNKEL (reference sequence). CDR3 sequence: CASTYQPQHF. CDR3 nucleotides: TGTGCCAGCACATACCAGCCCCAGCATTTT.

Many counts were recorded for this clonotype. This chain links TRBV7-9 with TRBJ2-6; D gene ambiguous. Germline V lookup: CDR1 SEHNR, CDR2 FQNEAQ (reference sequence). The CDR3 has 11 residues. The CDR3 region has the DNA TGTGTCGGCTCTGGGGCCAACGTCCTGACTTTC. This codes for CVGSGANVLTF.

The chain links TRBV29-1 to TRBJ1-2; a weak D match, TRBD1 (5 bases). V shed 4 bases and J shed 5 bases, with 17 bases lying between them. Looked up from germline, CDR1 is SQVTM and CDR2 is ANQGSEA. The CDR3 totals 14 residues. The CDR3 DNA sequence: TGCAGCGTTGGACAGACCCTCGGGTTTTATGGCTACACCTTC. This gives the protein CSVGQTLGFYGYTF.

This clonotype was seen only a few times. CDR3: CASSLDGRVTSDTF. The CDR3 bases are TGCGCCAGCAGCTTGGATGGCAGGGTAACCTCCGACACCTTC. J is TRBJ1-2 and V is TRBV5-1, with a weak D call TRBD1 (5 bases). V was cut by 0 bases and J by 12 bases, with 18 bases left in between. Germline V lookup: CDR1 SGHRS, CDR2 YFSETQ. This CDR3 contains 14 residues. Drawing the rest from reference TRBV5-1 and TRBJ1-2, the complete variable domain is KAGVTQTPRYLIKTRGQQVTLSCSPISGHRSVSWYQQTPGQGLQFLFEYFSETQRNKGNFPGRFSGRQFSNSRSEMNVSTLELGDSALYLCASSLDGRVTSDTFGSGTRLTVV.

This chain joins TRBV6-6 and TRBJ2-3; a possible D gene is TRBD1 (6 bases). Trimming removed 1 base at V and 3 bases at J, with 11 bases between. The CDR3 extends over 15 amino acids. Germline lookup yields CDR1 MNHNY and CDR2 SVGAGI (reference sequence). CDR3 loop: CASSYFGQGTDTQYF. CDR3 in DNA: TGTGCCAGCAGTTACTTCGGTCAGGGGACAGATACGCAGTATTTT.

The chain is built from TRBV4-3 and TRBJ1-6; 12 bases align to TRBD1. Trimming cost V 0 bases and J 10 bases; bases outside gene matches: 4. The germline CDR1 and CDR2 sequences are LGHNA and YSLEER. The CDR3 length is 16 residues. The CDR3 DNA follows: TGCGCCAGCAGCCAAGAAATGGGACAGGGGGCATCACCCCTCCACTTT. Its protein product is CASSQEMGQGASPLHF.

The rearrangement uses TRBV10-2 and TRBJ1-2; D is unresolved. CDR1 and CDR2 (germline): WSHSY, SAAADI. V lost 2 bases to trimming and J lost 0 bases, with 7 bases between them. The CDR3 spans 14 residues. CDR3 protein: CASSEPSANYGYTF. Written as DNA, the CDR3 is TGCGCCAGCAGTGAGCCTTCAGCTAACTATGGCTACACCTTC.

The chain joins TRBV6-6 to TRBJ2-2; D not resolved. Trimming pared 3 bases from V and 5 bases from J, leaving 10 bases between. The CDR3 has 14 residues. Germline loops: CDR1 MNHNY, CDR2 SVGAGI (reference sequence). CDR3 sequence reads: CASSYDGLTGELFF. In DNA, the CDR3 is TGTGCCAGCAGTTATGATGGGTTGACCGGGGAGCTGTTTTTT.

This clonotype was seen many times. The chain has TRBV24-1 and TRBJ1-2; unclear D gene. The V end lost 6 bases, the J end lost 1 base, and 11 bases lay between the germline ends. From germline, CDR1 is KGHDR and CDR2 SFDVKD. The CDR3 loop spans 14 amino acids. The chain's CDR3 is CATSRWRCNYGYTF. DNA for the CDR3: TGTGCCACCAGTCGTTGGCGGTGTAACTATGGCTACACCTTC.

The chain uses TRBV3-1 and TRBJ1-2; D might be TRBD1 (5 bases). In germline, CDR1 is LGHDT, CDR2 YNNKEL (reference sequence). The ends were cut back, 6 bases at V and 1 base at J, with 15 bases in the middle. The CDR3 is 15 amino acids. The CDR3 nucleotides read TGTGCCAGCAGTCCCATCCTGGGGGTTAACTATGGCTACACCTTC. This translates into CASSPILGVNYGYTF.

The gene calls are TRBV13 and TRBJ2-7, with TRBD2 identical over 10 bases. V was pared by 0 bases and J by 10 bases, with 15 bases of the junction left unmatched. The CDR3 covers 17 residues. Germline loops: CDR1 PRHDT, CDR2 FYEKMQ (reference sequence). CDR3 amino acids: CASSLGIIGLAGAIQYF. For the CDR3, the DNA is TGTGCCAGCAGCTTAGGGATAATCGGTCTAGCGGGGGCCATCCAGTACTTC.

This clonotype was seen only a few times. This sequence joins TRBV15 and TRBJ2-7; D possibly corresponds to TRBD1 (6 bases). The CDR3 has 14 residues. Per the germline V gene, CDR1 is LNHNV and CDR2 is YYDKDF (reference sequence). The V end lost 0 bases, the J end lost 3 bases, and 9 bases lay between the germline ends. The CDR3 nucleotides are TGTGCCACCAGCAGAGAGACGGACAGCTACGAGCAGTACGTC. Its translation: CATSRETDSYEQYV.

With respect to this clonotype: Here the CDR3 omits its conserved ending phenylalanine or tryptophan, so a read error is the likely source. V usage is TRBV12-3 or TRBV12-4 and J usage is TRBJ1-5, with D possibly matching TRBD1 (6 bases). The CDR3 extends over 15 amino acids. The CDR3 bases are TGTGCCAGCCGTTTGGGGGCGCCCAGCAATCAGCCCCAGCATCTT. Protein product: CASRLGAPSNQPQHL.